This TCR beta chain was identified during a study of blood T cell repertoires in COVID-19. Whole-study context: Spain, Italy and the United States supplied samples that represented acute and convalescent COVID-19. PBMCs, B-cell-depleted T cells, or T cells were the source of the cDNA or gDNA that made up the material.

As handled by the study authors: Using reference gene primer amplification, nucleated cell counts were estimated. Measured with immunoSEQ multiplex PCR; TCRdb has only the in-frame clones, and not every one. The DNA was the basis for D and trimming; V, J and clone size are from that table. The sample holds over 200,000 clones; around 89% are singletons and the top ten take 0.99%. Looked up from germline, CDR1 is LNHNV and CDR2 is YYDKDF (reference sequence). The ends were cut back, 0 bases at V and 6 bases at J, with 12 bases in the middle. The CDR3 has 14 amino acids. The sample comprised peripheral blood. This chain uses TRBV15 with TRBJ2-7; the D gene is possibly TRBD2 (6 bases). The source is a woman aged 40 to 50 who had recovered from COVID-19. CDR3 bases: TGTGCCACCAGCAGAGAGGGGACTGCACTCGAGCAGTACTTC. This encodes CATSREGTALEQYF.